The entry that follows covers one TCR beta chain sequence. Antigen specificity is unknown. This sample is part of a study of cytomegalovirus exposure and HLA in healthy donors. Turning to the study itself: From donors who were HLA-typed, an early data release held about 89 million unique TCRs. Most donors, around 81% of more than 300 genotyped, fell in the Caucasian-associated ancestry cluster. Study outcomes and limitations: In vitro work confirmed that three CMV-associated chains recognize CMV antigens.

The PCR made use of 60 Vbeta and 13 Jbeta primers. Measured with immunoSEQ multiplex PCR; TCRdb has only the in-frame clones, and not every one. The table lists 150,000 to 200,000 clones, about 80% of them singletons. The CDR3 runs to 12 residues. The germline V gene encodes CDR1 MNHEY and CDR2 SVGAGI. V was cut by 7 bases and J by 8 bases, with 14 bases left in between. The origin of this receptor is a woman aged 40 to 50 in good health and CMV-seronegative. The chain uses TRBV6-5 and TRBJ1-2, with D possibly being TRBD1 (5 bases). The sequenced sample consisted of PBMCs. CDR3 in amino acids: CASTAGRGGYTF. The CDR3 bases are TGTGCCAGCACGGCAGGACGGGGGGGCTACACCTTC.